These 2 T cell receptor beta chains were sequenced from one sample in a study of cytomegalovirus exposure and HLA in healthy donors. The PCR employed 60 Vbeta primers together with 13 Jbeta primers. Clones were read by immunoSEQ multiplex PCR, and TCRdb kept only the in-frame ones, dropping some. The table records tens of thousands of clones, around 50% of them present only once. Sequenced: PBMCs. Receptors were obtained from a human donor in good health.

CDR3 residues: CASSVRGRSGVGSPLHF. The CDR3 DNA reads TGTGCCAGCAGTGTACGTGGTAGGAGCGGAGTGGGTTCACCCCTCCACTTT. The chain has TRBV6-1 and TRBJ1-6; D is undetermined. The V end was cut by 4 bases, the J end by 9 bases, with 22 bases between. This CDR3 has 17 amino acids. Germline lookup yields CDR1 MNHNS and CDR2 SASEGT.

On this clone itself: One junction end does not reproduce the germline sequence, and a read error may be involved. This rearrangement joins TRBV7-7 to TRBJ2-1; the D gene is possibly TRBD2 (6 bases). The CDR3 consists of 13 residues. The V gene's germline CDR1 is SSHAT and CDR2 FNYEAQ (reference sequence). CDR3 DNA sequence: TGTGCTAGCAGCTTAGCGGAGGCGGATGAGCAGTTCTTC. Translated: CASSLAEADEQFF.